Below are 5 T cell receptor beta chains sequenced from a single sample in a study of shared clonotypes between healthy human individuals. As defined, naive CD8 cells were CD45RO-negative and positively selected for CCR7, with terminally differentiated effector memory CD45RA+ cells excluded. Libraries were prepared by immunoSEQ multiplex PCR; TCRdb keeps only in-frame clonotypes and omits some of them. The profile shows around 650,000 clones, approximately 96% of them singletons. Sequenced sample: naive CD8+ T cells sorted from blood. The receptors originated from a woman in her twenties or thirties in good health.

The V and J genes are TRBV7-9 and TRBJ2-7; D is possibly TRBD1 or TRBD2 (6 bases each). Deletions cut 5 bases from V and 5 bases from J, with 22 bases between. The germline V gene encodes CDR1 SEHNR and CDR2 FQNEAQ (reference sequence). There are 16 residues in the CDR3. Here the CDR3 DNA reads TGTGCCAGCAGCCCGGGCATGGGGGGCAGGGTCGACGAGCAGTACTTC. Translated: CASSPGMGGRVDEQYF. Variable domain in full (rest from reference TRBV7-9 and TRBJ2-7): DTGVSQNPRHKITKRGQNVTFRCDPISEHNRLYWYRQTLGQGPEFLTYFQNEAQLEKSRLLSDRFSAERPKGSFSTLEIQRTEQGDSAMYLCASSPGMGGRVDEQYFGPGTRLTVT.

The J gene is TRBJ2-3, the V gene TRBV5-4, with 10 bases that match TRBD1. J was trimmed by 5 bases and V by 5 bases; bases with no gene match: 14. The CDR3 runs to 17 residues. Germline CDR1 is SGHNT and CDR2 is YYREEE (reference sequence). The CDR3 sequence is CASRSWGQGLEGDTQYF. The DNA for the CDR3 is TGTGCCAGCAGGTCTTGGGGACAGGGGTTGGAAGGAGATACGCAGTATTTT.

This rearrangement joins TRBV6-1 to TRBJ2-3; D not resolved. The CDR3 runs to 16 residues. Trimming shortened V by 1 base and J by 1 base, and 12 bases separated the two germline ends. Germline-derived CDR1 and CDR2 are MNHNS and SASEGT. Here the CDR3 DNA reads TGTGCCAGCAGTGAAGGCGTTGGGATTCGCACAGATACGCAGTATTTT. It translates to CASSEGVGIRTDTQYF.

This clone was observed a single time. This chain joins TRBV5-4 and TRBJ1-1, with 9 bases aligning to TRBD1. The CDR3 runs to 15 residues. Germline CDR1 reads SGHNT; CDR2 reads YYREEE (reference sequence). Germline trimming cut 2 bases from V and 4 bases from J; bases unmatched to any gene: 6. Written as DNA, the CDR3 is TGTGCCAGCAGCTTCTTAGGGACAGGGACCACTGAAGCTTTCTTT. It specifies CASSFLGTGTTEAFF. Full variable domain (outside the CDR3, taken from reference TRBV5-4 and TRBJ1-1): ETGVTQSPTHLIKTRGQQVTLRCSSQSGHNTVSWYQQALGQGPQFIFQYYREEENGRGNFPPRFSGLQFPNYSSELNVNALELDDSALYLCASSFLGTGTTEAFFGQGTRLTVV.

This sequence joins TRBV7-9 and TRBJ2-7; 10 positions agree with TRBD2. Germline CDR1 and CDR2: SEHNR and FQNEAQ (reference sequence). The CDR3 has 15 residues. V lost 6 bases to trimming and J lost 2 bases; unmatched junction nucleotides: 7. In nucleotides, the CDR3 is TGTGCCAGCAGTTATAGCGGGAGGACTACCTACGAGCAGTACTTC. This gives the protein CASSYSGRTTYEQYF.